The 25 T cell receptor beta chains below all came from one sample that was sequenced in a study of OX40 agonist ivuxolimab in advanced cancers. The library was obtained by the immunoSEQ multiplex PCR assay. Held by TCRdb, this immuneACCESS table contains in-frame sequences only and omits some clones. Under half of the omission traces to an unresolved V gene where checked; the cause of the rest is unknown. Within this sample are about 66,000 clones, with 91% of them counted one time only. 13% to 15% of the sample is held by the ten biggest clonotypes. This specimen consisted of CD4+ or CD8+ T cells sorted from blood, obtained in a trial of the OX40 agonist ivuxolimab. The receptors were gathered from an adult with an advanced solid tumor such as melanoma, head and neck, liver or kidney cancer.

V is TRBV7-3 and J is TRBJ2-1, with 13 bases fitting TRBD2. Per the germline V gene, CDR1 is SGHTA and CDR2 is FQGTGA. V dropped 0 bases and J dropped 6; count of bases not matched to a gene: 5. The CDR3 is 17 amino acids. In DNA form, the CDR3 reads TGTGCCAGCAGCTTAACCCGACTAGCGGGAGGCTTCAATGAGCAGTTCTTC. Translated, it gives CASSLTRLAGGFNEQFF.

The chain links TRBV27 to TRBJ2-7; no clear D gene. The V end was cut by 7 bases, the J end by 0 bases, with 13 bases between. This CDR3 comprises 14 residues. Germline V gene sequence: CDR1 MNHEY, CDR2 SMNVEV (reference sequence). This CDR3 is CASTVQRFSYEQYF. The CDR3 bases are TGTGCCAGCACAGTCCAGAGGTTCTCCTACGAGCAGTACTTC.

This chain uses TRBV5-4 with TRBJ1-4; maybe TRBD1 (6 bases). The CDR3 sequence is 13 residues long. V lost 2 bases and J 7 bases, leaving 9 bases between the germline ends. Germline V CDR1 and CDR2: SGHNT, YYREEE (reference sequence). The CDR3 DNA reads as TGTGCCAGCAGCTTTAGGGGGAGTGAAAAACTGTTTTTT. Amino acid sequence: CASSFRGSEKLFF.

V is TRBV5-1 and J is TRBJ2-3; maybe TRBD1 (6 bases). Germline assignment: CDR1 SGHRS and CDR2 YFSETQ. V lost 1 base and J lost 5, with 14 bases in between. CDR3 length: 15 residues. CDR3 nucleotides: TGCGCCAGCAGCTTGTACCAGGGGACGGGAGATACGCAGTATTTT. Amino acid sequence: CASSLYQGTGDTQYF.

Comment on this clone: This CDR3 is also generated by other DNA sequences in the sample. The chain combines TRBV5-5 with TRBJ2-5; possibly TRBD2 for D (6 bases). This CDR3 is built from 12 residues. Germline V gene lookup returns CDR1 SGHKS and CDR2 YYEKEE (reference sequence). The V gene lost 2 bases and the J gene lost 4 bases, with 6 bases spanning the gap. The chain's CDR3 is CASSFGGETQYF. CDR3 in DNA: TGTGCCAGCAGCTTCGGGGGAGAGACCCAGTACTTC.

The chain carries TRBV15 and TRBJ1-3, with unresolved D. Germline assignment: CDR1 LNHNV and CDR2 YYDKDF (reference sequence). V lost 0 bases and J lost 8, with 8 bases in between. The CDR3 spans 13 residues. This CDR3 is CATSREPKDTIYF. Here the CDR3 DNA reads TGTGCCACCAGCAGAGAGCCCAAAGACACCATATATTTT. Supplemented by reference TRBV15 and TRBJ1-3, the full variable domain reads DAMVIQNPRYQVTQFGKPVTLSCSQTLNHNVMYWYQQKSSQAPKLLFHYYDKDFNNEADTPDNFQSRRPNTSFCFLDIRSPGLGDTAMYLCATSREPKDTIYFGEGSWLTVV.

V is TRBV7-2 and J is TRBJ2-7, with unresolved D. Per the germline V gene, CDR1 is SGHTA and CDR2 is FQGNSA. The CDR3 length is 15 residues. V lost 0 bases and J 3 bases, leaving 12 bases between the germline ends. The CDR3 coding sequence is TGTGCCAGCAGCTTAGCAGGCATATCGGTCTACGAGCAGTACTTC. It encodes CASSLAGISVYEQYF.

The J gene is TRBJ2-3, the V gene TRBV7-3; 7 bases map to TRBD1. The CDR3 extends over 16 amino acids. Per the germline V gene, CDR1 is SGHTA and CDR2 is FQGTGA. Trimming at V came to 5 bases and at J to 1 base, leaving 9 bases not matched to a gene. This CDR3 reads CASSPRGSSGTDTQYF. In DNA, the CDR3 is TGTGCCAGCAGCCCCAGGGGGAGTTCGGGCACAGATACGCAGTATTTT.

This clone was recorded a few times. V usage is TRBV11-3 and J usage is TRBJ2-3; D is uncertain. The ends were cut back, 4 bases at V and 6 bases at J, with 5 bases in the middle. From germline, CDR1 is SGHNT and CDR2 YENEEA. The CDR3 consists of 11 residues. CDR3 sequence: CASSSADTQYF. In DNA, the CDR3 is TGTGCCAGCAGCTCGGCTGATACGCAGTATTTT.

The chain links TRBV5-4 to TRBJ2-1; no clear D. Germline lookup yields CDR1 SGHNT and CDR2 YYREEE (reference sequence). This CDR3 has 16 amino acids. V shed 3 bases and J shed 7 bases, with 20 bases lying between them. CDR3 loop: CASSSYPESLGNEQFF. The CDR3 DNA follows: TGTGCCAGCAGCTCCTACCCAGAATCCCTAGGAAATGAGCAGTTCTTC.

J is TRBJ2-7 and V is TRBV19, with D perhaps TRBD1 (6 bases). Germline CDR1 reads LNHDA; CDR2 reads SQIVND (reference sequence). The CDR3 is made up of 15 amino acids. The V end was cut by 6 bases, the J end by 3 bases, with 18 bases between. In DNA form, the CDR3 reads TGTGCCAGTAGAGCCCGCACAGGGCTTCTCTACGAGCAGTACTTC. Translated, it gives CASRARTGLLYEQYF.

The chain joins TRBV15 to TRBJ2-2; 9 bases fit TRBD1. V shed 1 base and J 6 bases; nucleotides not matched to a gene: 3. The CDR3 contains 15 residues. The V gene's germline CDR1 is LNHNV and CDR2 YYDKDF (reference sequence). In DNA form, the CDR3 reads TGTGCCACCAGCAGAGGGACAGGGGCCGCCGGGGAGCTGTTTTTT. Its translation: CATSRGTGAAGELFF.

The chain combines TRBV6-4 with TRBJ2-3; D is perhaps TRBD1 (5 bases). V was cut by 2 bases and J by 1 base, with 16 bases left in between. CDR1 is MRHNA and CDR2 is SNTAGT in the germline V gene. The CDR3 has 17 amino acids. The CDR3 nucleotides read TGTGCCAGCAGTGACCCTAGACAGTCCTCATGCACAGATACGCAGTATTTT. This gives the protein CASSDPRQSSCTDTQYF.

The J gene is TRBJ2-2, the V gene TRBV7-2; D gene ambiguous. V was clipped by 5 bases and J by 1 base, with 11 bases between them. The germline V gene has CDR1 SGHTA and CDR2 FQGNSA. This CDR3 is built from 15 residues. The CDR3 DNA is TGTGCCAGCAGCCTCCAGCGTGTGAACACCGGGGAGCTGTTTTTT. It is translated as CASSLQRVNTGELFF.

Only one count was recorded for this clone. The chain has TRBV2 and TRBJ2-6, with D unresolved. The CDR3 runs 15 residues. CDR1 is SNHLY and CDR2 is FYNNEI in the germline V gene. The V end lost 3 bases, the J end lost 2 bases, and 8 bases lay between the germline ends. The CDR3 sequence: CASSDLTPGANVLTF. The CDR3, as DNA: TGTGCCAGCAGTGATCTTACCCCTGGGGCCAACGTCCTGACTTTC.

Concerning this clone itself: Additional DNA sequences in this sample encode the identical CDR3. The chain combines TRBV11-2 with TRBJ2-3, with D perhaps TRBD1 (6 bases). Trimming took 1 base from V and 5 from J, leaving 10 bases between them. Germline V CDR1 and CDR2: SGHAT, FQNNGV. The CDR3 loop spans 14 amino acids. The CDR3 bases are TGTGCCAGCAGCTTAGCAGGGGCGGAAGATACGCAGTATTTT. It specifies CASSLAGAEDTQYF.

The V gene is TRBV7-9, the J gene TRBJ2-2; 7 bases agree with TRBD1. Trimming removed 5 bases from V and 4 bases from J; junction bases left unmatched: 7. In germline, CDR1 is SEHNR, CDR2 FQNEAQ (reference sequence). The CDR3 extends over 15 amino acids. CDR3 in DNA: TGTGCCAGCAGCCGGGGAGACAGGGCCACCGGGGAGCTGTTTTTT. Translating gives CASSRGDRATGELFF.

This chain links TRBV30 with TRBJ2-3; 13 positions match TRBD2. V dropped 3 bases and J dropped 5; count of bases not matched to a gene: 5. CDR3 size: 15 residues. Germline CDR1 reads GTSNPN; CDR2 reads SVGIG (reference sequence). The CDR3 protein is CAWSGTSGMGDTQYF. CDR3 DNA: TGTGCCTGGAGCGGGACTAGCGGGATGGGAGATACGCAGTATTTT.

This sequence joins TRBV7-6 and TRBJ2-3; no clear D. The germline gives CDR1 SGHVS, CDR2 FNYEAQ. Trimming shortened V by 5 bases and J by 4 bases, and 16 bases separated the two germline ends. The CDR3 is made up of 15 amino acids. CDR3 bases: TGTGCCAGCAGCCCTAGAGGCCATAATGCAGATACGCAGTATTTT. As protein: CASSPRGHNADTQYF.

The count of this clone is one. The rearrangement uses TRBV7-3 and TRBJ2-1; 10 nucleotides line up with TRBD2. This CDR3 spans 15 amino acids. V shed 6 bases and J 6 bases; nucleotides not matched to a gene: 8. CDR1 and CDR2 (germline): SGHTA, FQGTGA. The CDR3 DNA is TGTGCCAGCAGTACTAGCGGGAACCGGGCCAATGAGCAGTTCTTC. Amino acids: CASSTSGNRANEQFF.

The chain links TRBV5-4 to TRBJ2-2, with unresolved D. Per germline, CDR1 SGHNT and CDR2 YYREEE (reference sequence). CDR3 length: 14 residues. Trimming removed 0 bases from V and 7 bases from J, with 10 bases in between. CDR3 protein: CASSLGTIYGELFF. The CDR3 nucleotides are TGTGCCAGCAGCTTGGGAACGATATACGGGGAGCTGTTTTTT.

The gene calls are TRBV1 and TRBJ1-5; TRBD1, the table's D call, was not compared with the DNA. TRBV1 is given as a pseudogene. The CDR3 sequence is 20 residues long. The CDR3, as DNA: TGCACCAGCAGCCAAAGAAGGGTCAGGGGGCGACCAAATAGCAATCAGCCCCAGCATTTT. Amino acid sequence: CTSSQRRVRGRPNSNQPQHF.

For the CDR3, the DNA is TGTGCCAGCAGCTTAGTTCAGGCGTCAGGGACCCAGTACTTC. Its translation is CASSLVQASGTQYF. V gene TRBV7-9 combines with J gene TRBJ2-5, with D uncertain. The CDR3 has 14 amino acids. Trimming shortened V by 1 base and J by 7 bases, and 13 bases separated the two germline ends. Germline V gene data show CDR1 as SEHNR and CDR2 as FQNEAQ (reference sequence).

V usage is TRBV7-1 and J usage is TRBJ2-6; D remains unclear. TRBV7-1 is known as an ORF, though its function is uncertain. The CDR3 covers 17 residues. V gave up 4 bases and J gave up 3 bases, with 16 bases separating them. CDR3 loop: CASSLQASVYGANVLTF. In nucleotides, the CDR3 is TGTGCCAGCAGCTTGCAAGCTTCCGTCTATGGGGCCAACGTCCTGACTTTC.

The rearrangement links TRBV18 to TRBJ2-7; TRBD1 might be the D (7 bases). The CDR3 extends over 16 amino acids. Germline-derived CDR1 and CDR2 are KGHSH and LQKENI. V was shortened by 4 bases and J by 4 bases, with 20 bases between the two germline ends. CDR3 in amino acids: CASSQNAPQGGYEQYF. In nucleotides, the CDR3 is TGTGCCAGCTCACAAAACGCGCCCCAGGGGGGTTACGAGCAGTACTTC.